These T cell receptor beta chains were read from a single sample in a study of T cell responses to AZD1222 COVID-19 vaccine. The repertoire was sequenced with immunoSEQ multiplex PCR; TCRdb's copy has only in-frame clones and lacks some. The sample shows 130,000 to 150,000 clones, approximately 90% of them seen only once. The starting material was peripheral blood, obtained on day 0 of AZD1222 vaccination. The receptors come from an adult in good health. The CDR3 runs from the conserved cysteine through the conserved F or W. The order of the fields is V gene, D gene, clone size, J gene, CDR3 DNA, CDR3 protein. A D gene is named only where the DNA matches it firmly. A row's size may be missing; if present it is once, few, many or a size class.

TRBV6-5	NA	few	TRBJ1-2	TGTGCCAGCAGGCAGGGAATCGGGCGGTATGGCTACACCTTC	CASRQGIGRYGYTF
TRBV27	TRBD1	NA	TRBJ1-5	TGTGCCAGCAGTATCTCCGGGACAGGGGCCAGCAATCAGCCCCAGCATTTT	CASSISGTGASNQPQHF
TRBV6-4	NA	NA	TRBJ1-2	TGTGCCAGCAGTGATCAGGGCTTTCTTGGCTACACCTTC	CASSDQGFLGYTF
TRBV11-1	TRBD1	NA	TRBJ1-3	TGTGCCAGCAGCAAGGGACAGCGCCTTTCTGGAAACACCATATATTTT	CASSKGQRLSGNTIYF
TRBV12-3/TRBV12-4	NA	NA	TRBJ1-2	TGTGCCAGCAGTTTGATCTCGGGTGGCTACACCTTC	CASSLISGGYTF
TRBV5-4	NA	NA	TRBJ2-1	TGTGCCAGCAGTAGAGGGAGTTTACGCCACAATGAGCAGTTCTTC	CASSRGSLRHNEQFF
TRBV7-2	NA	NA	TRBJ1-6	TGTGCCAGCCATGTACAGGGCGGATCACCCCTCCACTTT	CASHVQGGSPLHF
TRBV6-5	TRBD1	once	TRBJ1-2	TGTGCCAGCAGTTACTCTGATCGACAGGGCGGTTATGGCTACACCTTC	CASSYSDRQGGYGYTF
TRBV7-2	NA	NA	TRBJ1-6	TGTGCCAGCAGCCCGACGGCCTATAATTCACCCCTCCACTTT	CASSPTAYNSPLHF
TRBV5-1	TRBD2	NA	TRBJ2-5	TGCGCCAGCAGCTTCGGGGGGCAAGAGACCCAGTACTTC	CASSFGGQETQYF
TRBV11-2	TRBD1	once	TRBJ1-4	TGTGCCAGCAGCCTAACTATGCCGGGACAGGGGAATGAAAAACTGTTTTTT	CASSLTMPGQGNEKLFF
TRBV27	NA	NA	TRBJ2-7	TGTGCCAGCAGTTTAGTCCCAGGGAGCTCCTACGAGCAGTACTTC	CASSLVPGSSYEQYF
TRBV28	NA	NA	TRBJ1-2	TGTGCCAGCAGTTTGGGGAGTGCGGGTTTAAACTATGGCTACACCTTC	CASSLGSAGLNYGYTF
TRBV5-4	NA	NA	TRBJ1-4	TGTGCCAGCAGCTTGACAGGGTTTAATGAAAAACTGTTTTTT	CASSLTGFNEKLFF
TRBV19	NA	NA	TRBJ2-7	TGTGCCAGTAGCCGCCCGGGCAGGGTAAACTACGAGCAGTACTTC	CASSRPGRVNYEQYF
TRBV4-3	TRBD1	once	TRBJ2-3	TGCGCCAGCAGCGGAAGGACAGGGGACGATACGCAGTATTTT	CASSGRTGDDTQYF
TRBV18	TRBD1	NA	TRBJ2-3	TGTGCCAGCTCTAAGGACAGGGGGCTTGGAGATACGCAGTATTTT	CASSKDRGLGDTQYF
TRBV5-1	NA	NA	TRBJ1-1	TGCGCCAGCACCCTACAGGGACCTACTGAAGCTTTCTTT	CASTLQGPTEAFF
TRBV11-2	TRBD1	NA	TRBJ1-4	TGTGCCAGCAGCTCCGGGACAGGGGTTGCAACTAATGAAAAACTGTTTTTT	CASSSGTGVATNEKLFF
TRBV28	TRBD1	NA	TRBJ2-1	TGTGCCAGCAGTTCCCACTCCCGACAGGGACGGGGCAATGAGCAGTTCTTC	CASSSHSRQGRGNEQFF
TRBV9	NA	NA	TRBJ2-3	TGTGCCAGCAGCGTGGGGGGTAATACGCAGTATTTT	CASSVGGNTQYF
TRBV9	TRBD1	NA	TRBJ1-2	TGTGCCAGCAGCGCAGGGGGTCGGGGCACTAACTATGGCTACACCTTC	CASSAGGRGTNYGYTF
TRBV7-2	NA	NA	TRBJ1-2	TGTGCCAGCAGCTTAGAGGCCAGCCAGGACTATGGCGGCTACACCTTC	CASSLEASQDYGGYTF
TRBV10-3	NA	NA	TRBJ1-1	TGTGCCATCTCCATTGGGGAGATGGTAACTGAAGCTTTCTTT	CAISIGEMVTEAFF
TRBV4-3	NA	NA	TRBJ1-4	TGCGCCAGCAGCCAAGATATATCGACAGCAACTAATGAAAAACTGTTTTTT	CASSQDISTATNEKLFF
TRBV27	NA	NA	TRBJ1-2	TGTGCCAGCAGTTCCTCCTTTCAAACCTTGGCTAACTATGGCTACACCTTC	CASSSSFQTLANYGYTF
TRBV11-2	NA	few	TRBJ1-3	TGTGCCAGCAGCCTCCGATGGAACACCATATATTTT	CASSLRWNTIYF